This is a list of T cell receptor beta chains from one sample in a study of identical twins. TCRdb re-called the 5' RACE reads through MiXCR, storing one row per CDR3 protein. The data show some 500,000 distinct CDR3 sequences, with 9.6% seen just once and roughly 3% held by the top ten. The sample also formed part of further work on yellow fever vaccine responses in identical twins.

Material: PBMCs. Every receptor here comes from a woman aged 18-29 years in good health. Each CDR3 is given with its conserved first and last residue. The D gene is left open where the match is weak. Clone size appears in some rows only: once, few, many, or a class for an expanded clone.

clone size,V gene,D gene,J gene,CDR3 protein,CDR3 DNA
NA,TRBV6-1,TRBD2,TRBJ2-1,CASSEEETSGGEQFF,TGTGCCAGCAGTGAAGAAGAGACTAGCGGGGGGGAGCAGTTCTTC
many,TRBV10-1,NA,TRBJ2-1,CASRPTSLTGNEQFF,TGCGCCAGCAGACCGACTAGTTTAACCGGCAATGAGCAGTTCTTC
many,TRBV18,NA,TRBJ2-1,CASSPQRGYEQFF,TGTGCCAGCTCACCTCAACGGGGCTACGAGCAGTTCTTC
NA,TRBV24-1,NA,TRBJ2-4,CATSDLRGPKNIQYF,TGTGCCACCAGTGACTTAAGGGGACCCAAAAACATTCAGTACTTC
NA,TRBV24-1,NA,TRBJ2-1,CATSDPGPVDEQFF,TGTGCCACCAGTGACCCTGGGCCTGTCGATGAGCAGTTCTTC
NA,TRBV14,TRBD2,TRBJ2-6,CASHVRLAGSGSGANILTF,TGTGCCAGCCACGTTAGACTAGCGGGTTCCGGCTCTGGGGCCAACATCCTGACTTTC
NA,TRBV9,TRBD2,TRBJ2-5,CASSVGERGRDIQETQYF,TGTGCCAGCAGCGTAGGGGAGCGGGGGAGGGATATTCAAGAGACCCAGTACTTC
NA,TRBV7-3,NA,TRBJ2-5,CASSLGRGGAYETQYF,TGTGCCAGCAGCTTAGGCCGCGGGGGCGCGTATGAGACCCAGTACTTC
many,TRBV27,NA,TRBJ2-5,CASSLHIGSQETQYF,TGTGCCAGCAGTTTGCACATTGGGTCACAAGAGACCCAGTACTTC
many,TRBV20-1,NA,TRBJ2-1,CSVRVTYNEQFF,TGCAGTGTAAGGGTCACGTACAATGAGCAGTTCTTC
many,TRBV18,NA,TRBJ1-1,CASSPSSGVTEAFF,TGTGCCAGCTCACCAAGTTCTGGGGTCACTGAAGCTTTCTTT
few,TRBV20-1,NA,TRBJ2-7,CSASRLYGEQYF,TGCAGTGCTTCCAGGTTATACGGGGAGCAGTACTTC
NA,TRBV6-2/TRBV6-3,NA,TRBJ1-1,CASSSSVPEAFF,TGTGCCAGCAGTTCTTCAGTTCCTGAAGCTTTCTTT
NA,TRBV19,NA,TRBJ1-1,CASSIGPNTEAFF,TGTGCCAGTAGTATTGGGCCGAACACTGAAGCTTTCTTT
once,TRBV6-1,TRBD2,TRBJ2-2,CASRPTGRAGAGELFF,TGTGCCAGCAGACCTACGGGGAGAGCGGGAGCCGGGGAGCTGTTTTTT
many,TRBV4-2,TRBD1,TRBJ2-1,CASSQYPTGTAYNEQFF,TGTGCCAGCAGCCAATACCCCACCGGGACAGCATACAATGAGCAGTTCTTC
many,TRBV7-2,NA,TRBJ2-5,CASSLYSETQYF,TGTGCCAGCAGCTTATATTCGGAGACCCAGTACTTC
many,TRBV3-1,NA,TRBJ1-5,CASSQGRGNQPQHF,TGTGCCAGCAGCCAAGGCAGGGGCAATCAGCCCCAGCATTTT
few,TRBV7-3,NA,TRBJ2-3,CASSTGYTDTQYF,TGTGCCAGCTCTACAGGGTACACAGATACGCAGTATTTT
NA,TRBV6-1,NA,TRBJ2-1,CASSDGAGSNEQFF,TGTGCCAGCAGTGATGGGGCCGGGTCCAATGAGCAGTTCTTC
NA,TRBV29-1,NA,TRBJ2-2,CSVPGVTGELFF,TGCAGCGTCCCGGGTGTCACCGGGGAGCTGTTTTTT
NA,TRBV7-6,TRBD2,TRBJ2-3,CASSLAKAGVADTQYF,TGTGCCAGCAGCTTAGCTAAAGCGGGAGTCGCAGATACGCAGTATTTT
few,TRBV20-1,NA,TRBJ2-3,CSASGLTDTQYF,TGCAGTGCTAGCGGACTCACAGATACGCAGTATTTT
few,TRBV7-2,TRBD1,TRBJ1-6,CASSPQVDRNSPLHF,TGTGCCAGCAGCCCTCAGGTGGACAGGAATTCACCCCTCCACTTT
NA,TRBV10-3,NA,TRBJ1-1,CATLGGMNTEAFF,TGTGCCACCCTCGGGGGGATGAACACTGAAGCTTTCTTT
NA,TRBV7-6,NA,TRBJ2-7,CASSPGQKSYEQYF,TGTGCCAGCAGCCCGGGACAAAAATCCTACGAGCAGTACTTC
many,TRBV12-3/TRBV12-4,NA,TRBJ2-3,CASRLSGSTDTQYF,TGTGCCAGCAGGTTATCGGGAAGCACAGATACGCAGTATTTT
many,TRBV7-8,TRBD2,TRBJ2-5,CASSMTSGAETQYF,TGTGCCAGCAGCATGACTAGCGGGGCTGAGACCCAGTACTTC
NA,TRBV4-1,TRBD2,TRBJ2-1,CATTFIAGSYNEQFF,TGCGCCACGACCTTCATAGCGGGGTCCTACAATGAGCAGTTCTTC
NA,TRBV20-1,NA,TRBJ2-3,CSASDIARSTDTQYF,TGCAGTGCTTCGGACATTGCTCGTAGCACAGATACGCAGTATTTT